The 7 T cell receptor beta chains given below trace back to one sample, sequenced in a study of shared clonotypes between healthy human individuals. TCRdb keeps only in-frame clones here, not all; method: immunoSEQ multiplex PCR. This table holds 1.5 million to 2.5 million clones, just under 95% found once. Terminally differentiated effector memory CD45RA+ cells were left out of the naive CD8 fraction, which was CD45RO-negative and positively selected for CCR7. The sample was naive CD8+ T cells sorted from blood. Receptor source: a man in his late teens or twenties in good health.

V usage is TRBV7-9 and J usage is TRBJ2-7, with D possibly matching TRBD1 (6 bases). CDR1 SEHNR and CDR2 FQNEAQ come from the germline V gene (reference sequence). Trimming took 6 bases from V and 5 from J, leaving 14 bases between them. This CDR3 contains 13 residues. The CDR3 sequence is CASSTHSGDEQYF. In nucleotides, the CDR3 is TGTGCCAGCAGTACCCATTCAGGGGACGAGCAGTACTTC.

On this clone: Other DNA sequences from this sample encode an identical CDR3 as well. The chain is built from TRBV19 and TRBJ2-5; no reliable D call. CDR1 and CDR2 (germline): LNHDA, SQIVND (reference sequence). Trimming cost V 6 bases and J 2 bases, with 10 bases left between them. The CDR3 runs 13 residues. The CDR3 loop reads CASSPLGQETQYF. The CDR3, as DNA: TGTGCCAGTAGCCCCTTAGGGCAAGAGACCCAGTACTTC. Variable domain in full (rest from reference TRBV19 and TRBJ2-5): DGGITQSPKYLFRKEGQNVTLSCEQNLNHDAMYWYRQDPGQGLRLIYYSQIVNDFQKGDIAEGYSVSREKKESFPLTVTSAQKNPTAFYLCASSPLGQETQYFGPGTRLLVL.

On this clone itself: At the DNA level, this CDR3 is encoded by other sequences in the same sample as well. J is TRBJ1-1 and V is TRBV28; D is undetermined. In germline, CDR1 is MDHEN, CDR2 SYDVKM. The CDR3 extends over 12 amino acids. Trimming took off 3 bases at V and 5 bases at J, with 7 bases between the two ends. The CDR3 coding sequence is TGTGCCAGCAGTTTGCGTAGGACTGAAGCTTTCTTT. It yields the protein CASSLRRTEAFF.

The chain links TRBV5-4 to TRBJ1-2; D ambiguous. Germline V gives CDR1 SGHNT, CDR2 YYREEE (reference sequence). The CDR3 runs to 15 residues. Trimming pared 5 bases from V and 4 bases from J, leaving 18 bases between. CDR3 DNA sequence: TGTGCCAGCAGTACCCAAGATGAGGGATTCTATGGCTACACCTTC. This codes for CASSTQDEGFYGYTF.

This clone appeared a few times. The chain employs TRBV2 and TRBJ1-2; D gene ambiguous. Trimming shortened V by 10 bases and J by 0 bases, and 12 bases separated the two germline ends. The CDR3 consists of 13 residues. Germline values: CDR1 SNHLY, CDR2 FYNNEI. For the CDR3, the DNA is TGTGCCATCGTGGGAGTCACTAACTATGGCTACACCTTC. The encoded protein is CAIVGVTNYGYTF.

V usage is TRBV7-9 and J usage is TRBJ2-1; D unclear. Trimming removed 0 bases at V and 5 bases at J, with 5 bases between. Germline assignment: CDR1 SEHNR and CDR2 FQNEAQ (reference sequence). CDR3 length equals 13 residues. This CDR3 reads CASSLAPNNEQFF. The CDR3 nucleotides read TGTGCCAGCAGCTTAGCACCTAACAATGAGCAGTTCTTC.

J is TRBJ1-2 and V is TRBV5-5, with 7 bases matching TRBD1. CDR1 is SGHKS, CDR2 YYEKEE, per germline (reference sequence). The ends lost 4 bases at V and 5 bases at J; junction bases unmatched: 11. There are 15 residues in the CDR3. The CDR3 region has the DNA TGTGCCAGCAGCCCGGAGGTCCAGGGGGAATATGGCTACACCTTC. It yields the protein CASSPEVQGEYGYTF.